Presented here are 23 T cell receptor beta chains from one specimen sequenced in a study of OX40 agonist ivuxolimab in advanced cancers. The protocol was immunoSEQ multiplex PCR, while the TCRdb copy is restricted to in-frame clones and leaves out a portion. The data hold about 45,000 clones, with 80% to 90% observed a single time. Sequenced material: CD4+ or CD8+ T cells sorted from blood, taken in a trial of the OX40 agonist ivuxolimab. All receptors derive from an adult with an advanced solid tumor such as melanoma, head and neck, liver or kidney cancer.

This chain joins TRBV6-7 and TRBJ1-1; 7 bases line up with TRBD1. TRBV6-7 is filed as an ORF, its function uncertain. The CDR3 extends over 13 amino acids. The V and J ends lost 8 bases and 4 bases, in that order; junction bases with no gene match: 7. The CDR3 is CASGYRGGTEAFF. For the CDR3, the DNA is TGTGCCAGCGGCTACAGGGGTGGCACTGAAGCTTTCTTT.

J is TRBJ1-2 and V is TRBV25-1; D is perhaps TRBD1 (6 bases). The V end lost 2 bases, the J end lost 8 bases, and 9 bases lay between the germline ends. The germline V gene encodes CDR1 MGHDK and CDR2 SYGVNS. CDR3 length equals 12 residues. In DNA form, the CDR3 reads TGTGCCAGCAGTGAAGGGGGCGGAGGCTACACCTTC. This gives the protein CASSEGGGGYTF.

The V and J genes are TRBV29-1 and TRBJ1-1, with TRBD1 matching 7 bases. Germline V gene lookup returns CDR1 SQVTM and CDR2 ANQGSEA. CDR3 length: 11 residues. The J segment lost 7 bases and the V segment lost 6 bases, leaving 5 bases of the junction unmatched. CDR3 DNA: TGCAGCGTCGAGGACAGGTATGAAGCTTTCTTT. Translation gives CSVEDRYEAFF.

The V and J genes are TRBV19 and TRBJ2-1; either TRBD1 or TRBD2 may fit D (5 bases each). This CDR3 has 16 amino acids. V lost 3 bases and J 3 bases, leaving 15 bases between the germline ends. CDR1 and CDR2 (germline): LNHDA, SQIVND (reference sequence). The CDR3 protein is CASSIKGPVYYNEQFF. CDR3 nucleotide sequence: TGTGCCAGTAGTATTAAGGGACCCGTATACTACAATGAGCAGTTCTTC. Filled out from reference TRBV19 and TRBJ2-1, the complete variable domain reads DGGITQSPKYLFRKEGQNVTLSCEQNLNHDAMYWYRQDPGQGLRLIYYSQIVNDFQKGDIAEGYSVSREKKESFPLTVTSAQKNPTAFYLCASSIKGPVYYNEQFFGPGTRLTVL.

J is TRBJ1-1 and V is TRBV7-9, with D maybe TRBD1 (6 bases). Germline V CDR1 and CDR2: SEHNR, FQNEAQ (reference sequence). V dropped 5 bases and J dropped 4 bases, with 20 bases sitting between them. This CDR3 spans 16 amino acids. CDR3 residues: CASSHRQAREVTEAFF. As DNA, the CDR3 is TGTGCCAGCAGCCACCGACAGGCCCGAGAGGTCACTGAAGCTTTCTTT.

This sequence joins TRBV5-4 and TRBJ2-3, with TRBD2 matching 8 bases. CDR3 length equals 16 residues. The germline V gene encodes CDR1 SGHNT and CDR2 YYREEE (reference sequence). The V gene end was trimmed by 4 bases and the J gene end by 0 bases; junction bases not matched to a gene: 7. The CDR3 loop reads CASSLKRERSTDTQYF. The CDR3 DNA reads as TGTGCCAGCAGCCTCAAGCGGGAGCGGAGCACAGATACGCAGTATTTT.

Details on this clone: An end of the junction does not agree with germline; a read error may underlie this. The genes are TRBV7-9 and TRBJ2-5; the D is unclear. The closer fit of TRBJ2-7 to the DNA end suggests the J call may be wrong. Germline V gives CDR1 SEHNR, CDR2 FQNEAQ (reference sequence). The CDR3 extends over 12 amino acids. In DNA, the CDR3 is TGTTCCAGCAGCTTCGATACCTACGAGCAGTACTTC. Protein product: CSSSFDTYEQYF.

The chain couples TRBV7-9 to TRBJ2-3; TRBD1 agrees at 7 bases. Germline CDR1 SEHNR, CDR2 FQNEAQ (reference sequence). CDR3 length: 15 amino acids. The trim removed 5 bases at V and 0 bases at J, leaving 5 bases unmatched. CDR3 sequence reads: CASSERDSSTDTQYF. For the CDR3, the DNA is TGTGCCAGCAGCGAGAGGGACAGCAGCACAGATACGCAGTATTTT.

The chain couples TRBV9 to TRBJ1-2; a weak D match, TRBD1 (5 bases). The CDR3 loop spans 18 amino acids. In germline, CDR1 is SGDLS, CDR2 YYNGEE. V shed 0 bases and J shed 2 bases, with 20 bases lying between them. The DNA for the CDR3 is TGTGCCAGCAGCGTAGATGGGCAGGGCAGAGATCCCAACTATGGCTACACCTTC. It yields the protein CASSVDGQGRDPNYGYTF.

V usage is TRBV19 and J usage is TRBJ1-1, with D uncertain. Germline V gene data show CDR1 as LNHDA and CDR2 as SQIVND (reference sequence). CDR3 size: 13 residues. The V and J ends lost 9 bases and 1 base respectively, with 12 bases between them. The DNA for the CDR3 is TGTGCCAGCGCGGCATTCTCGAACACTGAAGCTTTCTTT. Translating gives CASAAFSNTEAFF.

The table lists this clone with a count of one. This chain uses TRBV4-1 with TRBJ2-7, with D perhaps matching TRBD1 or TRBD2 (6 bases each). Deletions cut 1 base from V and 2 bases from J, with 12 bases between. The CDR3 is made up of 15 amino acids. Germline loops: CDR1 MGHRA, CDR2 YSYEKL. In DNA form, the CDR3 reads TGCGCCAGCAGCCAAGGGCCGGGGGCCGCCTACGAGCAGTACTTC. Its protein is CASSQGPGAAYEQYF.

The rearrangement links TRBV5-8 to TRBJ1-2, with a tentative D call TRBD1 (5 bases). CDR1 is SGHTS, CDR2 YDEGEE, per germline. This CDR3 is 15 amino acids long. Trimming removed 4 bases from V and 3 bases from J, with 16 bases in between. As DNA, the CDR3 is TGTGCCAGCAGCGCGCCGGGGCAATGGGACTATGGCTACACCTTC. Amino acid sequence: CASSAPGQWDYGYTF.

The gene calls are TRBV7-6 and TRBJ2-7; D tentatively fits TRBD1 or TRBD2 (5 bases each). Germline-derived CDR1 and CDR2 are SGHVS and FNYEAQ. V was trimmed by 1 base and J by 2 bases, leaving 12 bases between them. The CDR3 runs 15 residues. CDR3 DNA: TGTGCCAGCAGCTTAGGAGGGACGGGAACCTACGAGCAGTACTTC. Encoded protein: CASSLGGTGTYEQYF.

This chain uses TRBV5-1 with TRBJ1-1; the match to TRBD1 covers 10 bases. With V trimmed by 0 bases and J by 3 bases, 2 bases remained unmatched. The germline CDR1 and CDR2 sequences are SGHRS and YFSETQ. This CDR3 has 15 residues. CDR3 sequence: CASSLGQGADTEAFF. The CDR3 DNA is TGCGCCAGCAGCTTGGGACAGGGGGCGGACACTGAAGCTTTCTTT.

V gene TRBV28 combines with J gene TRBJ1-2; 7 bases line up with TRBD1. Looked up from germline, CDR1 is MDHEN and CDR2 is SYDVKM. V shed 3 bases, J shed 6 bases, and the junction held 7 bases outside the gene matches. The CDR3 has 14 residues. This CDR3 reads CASSLPGGRNGYTF. DNA for the CDR3: TGTGCCAGCAGTTTGCCAGGGGGTCGCAATGGCTACACCTTC.

The rearrangement links TRBV14 to TRBJ2-1, with D unresolved. V lost 6 bases and J lost 0, with 9 bases in between. Per germline, CDR1 SGHDN and CDR2 FVKESK. The CDR3 covers 14 residues. As DNA, the CDR3 is TGTGCCAGCAGTTTGCTTAGCTCCTACAATGAGCAGTTCTTC. Its translation: CASSLLSSYNEQFF.

The CDR3 DNA reads TGTGCCACCTCGGCTGGAAACACCATATATTTT. It is translated as CATSAGNTIYF. The chain joins TRBV6-6 to TRBJ1-3, with unresolved D. V was trimmed by 10 bases and J by 2 bases, leaving 6 bases between them. The germline V gene encodes CDR1 MNHNY and CDR2 SVGAGI (reference sequence). The CDR3 consists of 11 residues.

The CDR3 loop reads CASSQDGYNQPQHF. The CDR3 nucleotides are TGTGCCAGCAGTCAGGACGGTTACAATCAGCCCCAGCATTTT. V and J are TRBV28 and TRBJ1-5; D gene unclear. The V end lost 5 bases, the J end lost 3 bases, and 11 bases lay between the germline ends. CDR1 and CDR2 (germline): MDHEN, SYDVKM. CDR3 length: 14 amino acids.

J is TRBJ2-1 and V is TRBV5-4; D is unclear. The CDR3 sequence is 11 residues long. Germline values: CDR1 SGHNT, CDR2 YYREEE (reference sequence). Trimming took 8 bases from V and 4 from J, leaving 7 bases between them. The CDR3 region is CASSEYNEQFF. The CDR3 coding sequence is TGTGCCAGTTCAGAATACAATGAGCAGTTCTTC.

The chain recombines TRBV7-9 with TRBJ2-1; 11 nucleotides match TRBD1. The J segment lost 12 bases and the V segment lost 7 bases, leaving 20 bases of the junction unmatched. This CDR3 region has 17 residues. Germline V gene data show CDR1 as SEHNR and CDR2 as FQNEAQ (reference sequence). CDR3 amino acids: CASTSIMDRGQGLGQFF. As DNA, the CDR3 is TGTGCCAGCACCTCGATAATGGACAGGGGGCAGGGGTTAGGGCAGTTCTTC.

The chain employs TRBV15 and TRBJ2-1; 7 bases are a match to TRBD2. Germline assignment: CDR1 LNHNV and CDR2 YYDKDF (reference sequence). The CDR3 totals 16 residues. The trim removed 0 bases at V and 7 bases at J, leaving 9 bases unmatched. The CDR3 DNA reads TGTGCCACCAGCAGAGATCCGGGGGGAATTGCTAATGAGCAGTTCTTC. Translated: CATSRDPGGIANEQFF.

The rearrangement joins TRBV5-1 to TRBJ2-7; perhaps TRBD2 as D (6 bases). The V gene lost 5 bases and the J gene lost 4 bases, with 16 bases spanning the gap. This CDR3 region has 14 residues. Germline CDR1 SGHRS, CDR2 YFSETQ. As DNA, the CDR3 is TGCGCCAGCAGGTTTGGCGGGACGGTTTACGAGCAGTACTTC. Its translation: CASRFGGTVYEQYF.

This clone was recorded once. V is TRBV28 and J is TRBJ2-7; 8 positions match TRBD2. Trimming at V came to 3 bases and at J to 7 bases, leaving 5 bases not matched to a gene. This CDR3 is 13 amino acids long. The V gene's germline CDR1 is MDHEN and CDR2 SYDVKM. The CDR3 sequence is CASSFSGAGEQYF. DNA for the CDR3: TGTGCCAGCAGTTTTAGCGGGGCGGGAGAGCAGTACTTC.